This T cell receptor beta chain was recovered during a study of blood T cell repertoires in COVID-19. Per germline, CDR1 KGHSH and CDR2 LQKENI. V shed 2 bases, J shed 6 bases, and the junction held 6 bases outside the gene matches. The CDR3 runs 15 residues. The table came from immunoSEQ multiplex PCR; TCRdb's copy has only in-frame clones and leaves some out. The repertoire holds about 59,000 clones, with around 85% as singletons. The sequenced sample consisted of peripheral blood. This receptor was taken from a human donor in a cohort sampled during active COVID-19. The chain has TRBV18 and TRBJ2-1, with 8 bases aligning to TRBD2. The CDR3 spells CASSPGGLALNEQFF. CDR3 nucleotides: TGTGCCAGCTCACCAGGTGGACTAGCCCTCAATGAGCAGTTCTTC.